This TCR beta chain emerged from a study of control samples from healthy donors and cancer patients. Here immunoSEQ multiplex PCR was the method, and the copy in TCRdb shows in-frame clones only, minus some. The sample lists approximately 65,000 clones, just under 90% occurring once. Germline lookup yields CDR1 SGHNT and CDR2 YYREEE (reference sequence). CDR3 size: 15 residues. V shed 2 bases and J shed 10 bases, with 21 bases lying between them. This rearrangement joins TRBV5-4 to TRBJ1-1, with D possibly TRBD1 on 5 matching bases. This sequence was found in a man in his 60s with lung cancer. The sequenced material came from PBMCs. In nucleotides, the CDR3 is TGTGCCAGCAGCTTTCGCTCAGGGAACGACGAGGGAGCTTTCTTT. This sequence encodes CASSFRSGNDEGAFF.